This T cell receptor beta chain was sequenced during a study of blood T cells in healthy people across ages. Russia was home to the donors, healthy Caucasian individuals aged about 6 to 90. This CDR3 is built from 14 residues. The germline V gene has CDR1 MNHEY and CDR2 SVGAGI. V was trimmed by 6 bases and J by 0 bases, leaving 8 bases between them. Note on this clonotype: What it binds is not known.

Study-level points and caveats: Diversity was higher, and naive CD4+ cells more numerous, in long-lived donors than in aged donors. Roughly linear declines in TCR beta diversity per million T cells occurred with age.

With a J-beta primer mix and a sample-barcoded 5' primer, a second PCR ran roughly 6 to 11 cycles. The template-switch adaptor was a 5' adaptor with 12 random nucleotides. It tagged each cDNA molecule. TCRdb redid the calling of the 5' RACE reads with MiXCR, one entry per CDR3 protein. The sample records 1 million to 1.2 million distinct CDR3 sequences, under 40% being singletons. The receptor's source is a man younger than 35 in good health. The chain carries TRBV6-5 and TRBJ1-4; D is undetermined. The sequenced sample was blood. This chain's CDR3 is CASRVAATNEKLFF. In DNA, the CDR3 is TGTGCCAGCAGGGTCGCAGCAACTAATGAAAAACTGTTTTTT.